The 32 T cell receptor beta chains presented below share a single source sample, sequenced in a study of cytomegalovirus exposure and HLA in healthy donors. The PCR used 60 Vbeta and 13 Jbeta primers. Sequencing was performed with immunoSEQ multiplex PCR; in TCRdb, only in-frame clones are kept and a portion is missing. There are about 130,000 clones in the sample; roughly 77% occur only once, and about 4.9% lies in the top ten. Sequencing was carried out using PBMCs. These receptors were obtained from a man younger than 45 in good health.

The gene calls are TRBV5-5 and TRBJ2-3, with a tentative D call TRBD2 (6 bases). V was clipped by 2 bases and J by 1 base, with 11 bases between them. Germline V gives CDR1 SGHKS, CDR2 YYEKEE (reference sequence). This CDR3 comprises 15 residues. CDR3 nucleotides: TGTGCCAGCAGCTTCGTGGGAGGTGGCACAGATACGCAGTATTTT. This translates into CASSFVGGGTDTQYF.

In this sample, this clone turned up many times. This rearrangement joins TRBV6-5 to TRBJ2-6; D perhaps matches TRBD2 (5 bases). The CDR3 has 15 amino acids. V shed 2 bases and J shed 0 bases, with 5 bases lying between them. Germline loops: CDR1 MNHEY, CDR2 SVGAGI. This CDR3 reads CASSYEGSGANVLTF. The CDR3 region has the DNA TGTGCCAGCAGTTACGAGGGCTCTGGGGCCAACGTCCTGACTTTC.

This clone was detected once. The chain is built from TRBV6-4 and TRBJ2-1, with D perhaps TRBD2 (5 bases). Germline V gives CDR1 MRHNA, CDR2 SNTAGT. V was trimmed by 0 bases and J by 0 bases, leaving 9 bases between them. This CDR3 is built from 16 residues. The CDR3 loop reads CASSDSQRSSYNEQFF. CDR3 coding DNA: TGTGCCAGCAGTGACTCGCAGCGGAGCTCCTACAATGAGCAGTTCTTC.

This clone has just one count. The chain couples TRBV21-1 to TRBJ1-1; TRBD1, the table's D call, was not compared with the DNA. TRBV21-1 is termed a pseudogene. CDR3 size: 18 residues. CDR3 in DNA: TGTGCCAGCAGCAAAAGGCCCCTGAGACAGCCCTTGAACACTGAAGCTTTCTTT. It specifies CASSKRPLRQPLNTEAFF.

The genes are TRBV4-1 and TRBJ1-6, with D possibly matching TRBD1 (5 bases). With 4 bases removed from V and 6 bases from J, the gap between germline ends came to 13 bases. In germline, CDR1 is MGHRA, CDR2 YSYEKL. The CDR3 spans 15 residues. The CDR3 sequence is CASSLGGNSNSPLHF. CDR3 nucleotides: TGCGCCAGCAGCCTCGGGGGAAATAGTAATTCACCCCTCCACTTT.

A single count supports this clone. The J gene is TRBJ2-1, the V gene TRBV30, with 11 bases matching TRBD2. Germline-derived CDR1 and CDR2 are GTSNPN and SVGIG (reference sequence). V lost 3 bases to trimming and J lost 2 bases; unmatched junction nucleotides: 6. The CDR3 has 16 residues. CDR3 DNA: TGTGCCTGGAGCTCACTTAGCGGGGGGGCCTACAATGAGCAGTTCTTC. Its translation is CAWSSLSGGAYNEQFF. Variable domain in full (rest from reference TRBV30 and TRBJ2-1): SQTIHQWPATLVQPVGSPLSLECTVEGTSNPNLYWYRQAAGRGLQLLFYSVGIGQISSEVPQNLSASRPQDRQFILSSKKLLLSDSGFYLCAWSSLSGGAYNEQFFGPGTRLTVL.

The genes are TRBV18 and TRBJ2-5, with no clear D. TRBJ2-7 matches the DNA end more closely, so the J call is doubtful. The V gene's germline CDR1 is KGHSH and CDR2 LQKENI. This CDR3 region has 11 residues. The CDR3 sequence: CASSPHYEQYF. DNA for the CDR3: TGTGCCAGCTCCCCGCACTACGAGCAGTACTTC.

This chain joins TRBV6-5 and TRBJ2-7; TRBD2 aligns across 10 bases. Germline V gene lookup returns CDR1 MNHEY and CDR2 SVGAGI. The CDR3 loop spans 14 amino acids. The trim removed 6 bases at V and 7 bases at J, leaving 9 bases unmatched. The CDR3 DNA sequence: TGTGCCAGCAGCCCTAGCGGGGGCTCGGGTGAGCAGTACTTC. It is translated as CASSPSGGSGEQYF.

The V call is TRBV6-5, the J call TRBJ2-2; D unresolved. CDR3 length: 14 residues. V lost 1 base to trimming and J lost 6 bases, with 9 bases between them. Germline CDR1 is MNHEY and CDR2 is SVGAGI. In DNA, the CDR3 is TGTGCCAGCAGTTACTTTCGACTTCCCGGGGAGCTGTTTTTT. Its translation is CASSYFRLPGELFF.

The rearrangement uses TRBV5-1 and TRBJ1-1, with D possibly TRBD1 on 5 matching bases. Per germline, CDR1 SGHRS and CDR2 YFSETQ. The CDR3 runs 15 residues. Trimming cost V 2 bases and J 4 bases, with 15 bases left between them. The CDR3 loop is CASSLDHPGGTEAFF. CDR3 DNA sequence: TGCGCCAGCAGCTTAGATCACCCCGGGGGCACTGAAGCTTTCTTT.

The genes are TRBV5-1 and TRBJ2-3; D is ambiguous. V gave up 3 bases and J gave up 4 bases, with 9 bases separating them. Germline-derived CDR1 and CDR2 are SGHRS and YFSETQ. This CDR3 comprises 13 residues. CDR3 in amino acids: CASSSRSPDTQYF. DNA for the CDR3: TGCGCCAGCAGCTCCCGGAGCCCAGATACGCAGTATTTT.

The chain is built from TRBV7-2 and TRBJ2-3, with D hard to call. Germline values: CDR1 SGHTA, CDR2 FQGNSA. V was shortened by 1 base and J by 7 bases, with 9 bases between the two germline ends. The CDR3 sequence is 13 residues long. This CDR3 is CASSLVVQNTQYF. In DNA, the CDR3 is TGTGCCAGCAGCTTAGTGGTACAGAATACGCAGTATTTT.

The chain has TRBV5-1 and TRBJ2-1; 7 bases agree with TRBD2. Looked up from germline, CDR1 is SGHRS and CDR2 is YFSETQ. Trimming took 4 bases from V and 6 from J; bases not matched to a gene: 10. This CDR3 comprises 15 residues. CDR3: CASSPTRLAFNEQFF. Written as DNA, the CDR3 is TGCGCCAGCAGCCCCACTAGACTAGCTTTCAATGAGCAGTTCTTC.

The chain carries TRBV29-1 and TRBJ2-2; D is perhaps TRBD1 (6 bases). The V gene lost 7 bases and the J gene lost 4 bases, with 16 bases spanning the gap. Germline V gives CDR1 SQVTM, CDR2 ANQGSEA. The CDR3 runs 14 residues. The CDR3 nucleotides are TGCAGCGCCCGGACAGTTTATGGCACCGGGGAGCTGTTTTTT. Translating it yields CSARTVYGTGELFF.

The CDR3: CASTPSGRAVNEQFF. DNA of the CDR3: TGCGCCAGCACCCCAAGTGGGAGGGCCGTAAATGAGCAGTTCTTC. This chain connects TRBV5-1 to TRBJ2-1; 7 bases fit TRBD2. V lost 6 bases to trimming and J lost 7 bases; unmatched junction nucleotides: 13. The CDR3 totals 15 residues. The germline V gene encodes CDR1 SGHRS and CDR2 YFSETQ.

The chain links TRBV6-5 to TRBJ1-2, with D unresolved. V was shortened by 2 bases and J by 8 bases, with 12 bases between the two germline ends. The CDR3 is made up of 13 amino acids. CDR1 and CDR2 (germline): MNHEY, SVGAGI. The CDR3 loop is CASSYAGIGGYTF. The CDR3 DNA is TGTGCCAGCAGTTACGCGGGGATTGGCGGCTACACCTTC.

The chain joins TRBV28 to TRBJ2-7, with D possibly matching TRBD2 (6 bases). Germline values: CDR1 MDHEN, CDR2 SYDVKM. Trimming removed 2 bases at V and 2 bases at J, with 13 bases between. This CDR3 contains 15 residues. CDR3 nucleotides: TGTGCCAGCAGTTTAGGAGGGGCCGAGGCCTACGAGCAGTACTTC. Amino acids: CASSLGGAEAYEQYF. Combining the CDR3 with reference TRBV28 and TRBJ2-7 gives the whole variable domain DVKVTQSSRYLVKRTGEKVFLECVQDMDHENMFWYRQDPGLGLRLIYFSYDVKMKEKGDIPEGYSVSREKKERFSLILESASTNQTSMYLCASSLGGAEAYEQYFGPGTRLTVT.

The rearrangement uses TRBV4-2 and TRBJ1-4; 7 bases align to TRBD1. V was pared by 0 bases and J by 3 bases, with 7 bases of the junction left unmatched. The germline gives CDR1 LGHNA, CDR2 YNFKEQ. The CDR3 extends over 17 amino acids. CDR3 protein: CASSQDRGTGANEKLFF. CDR3 DNA sequence: TGTGCCAGCAGCCAAGATCGGGGCACAGGGGCTAATGAAAAACTGTTTTTT.

This chain uses TRBV5-4 with TRBJ1-4; D gene uncertain. Per the germline V gene, CDR1 is SGHNT and CDR2 is YYREEE (reference sequence). The V end was cut by 4 bases, the J end by 0 bases, with 13 bases between. CDR3 length: 16 residues. The CDR3 region is CASSTYPRATNEKLFF. The CDR3 region has the DNA TGTGCCAGCAGCACCTACCCTCGGGCAACTAATGAAAAACTGTTTTTT.

The chain has TRBV9 and TRBJ2-3; 11 nucleotides match TRBD2. J lost 2 bases, V lost 1 base, and 3 bases had no gene match. This CDR3 comprises 16 residues. The germline CDR1 and CDR2 sequences are SGDLS and YYNGEE. In DNA, the CDR3 is TGTGCCAGCAGCGTAATAGCGGGAGGGATCACAGATACGCAGTATTTT. Translated: CASSVIAGGITDTQYF.

The chain employs TRBV9 and TRBJ2-7, with a possible D match to TRBD1 (6 bases). The CDR3 has 15 amino acids. Per germline, CDR1 SGDLS and CDR2 YYNGEE. V lost 0 bases and J lost 0, with 10 bases in between. CDR3 nucleotides: TGTGCCAGCAGCGTAGGGGGGACACCCTCCTACGAGCAGTACTTC. Its translation: CASSVGGTPSYEQYF.

The V and J genes are TRBV6-5 and TRBJ1-4, with D hard to call. Trimming removed 3 bases at V and 4 bases at J, with 6 bases between. CDR1 is MNHEY and CDR2 is SVGAGI in the germline V gene. This CDR3 region has 13 residues. CDR3 protein: CASSYSVNEKLFF. The DNA of the CDR3 is TGTGCCAGCAGTTATAGCGTTAATGAAAAACTGTTTTTT.

This clone was seen a handful of times. The chain links TRBV7-8 to TRBJ1-6; D is undetermined. CDR3 length equals 20 residues. The V gene's germline CDR1 is SGHVS and CDR2 FQNEAQ. Trimming took 2 bases from V and 9 from J, leaving 29 bases between them. This CDR3 reads CASSLRSRPTAWVGSSPLHF. In DNA form, the CDR3 reads TGTGCCAGCAGCTTAAGATCTAGGCCCACGGCATGGGTCGGTTCTTCACCCCTCCACTTT.

Regarding this clone: At one boundary the junction diverges from the germline segment, which might be a read error. The chain is built from TRBV5-4 and TRBJ2-7, with 9 bases lining up with TRBD2. CDR1 is SGHNT and CDR2 is YYREEE in the germline V gene (reference sequence). This CDR3 contains 15 residues. This chain's CDR3 is CASRSGASGVYEQCF. DNA of the CDR3: TGTGCCAGCAGGTCCGGGGCTAGCGGGGTTTACGAGCAGTGCTTC. The whole variable domain, remainder taken from reference TRBV5-4 and TRBJ2-7, is ETGVTQSPTHLIKTRGQQVTLRCSSQSGHNTVSWYQQALGQGPQFIFQYYREEENGRGNFPPRFSGLQFPNYSSELNVNALELDDSALYLCASRSGASGVYEQCFGPGTRLTVT.

This clone is a singleton in its sample. This chain connects TRBV6-5 to TRBJ2-5; 7 bases are a match to TRBD1. Looked up from germline, CDR1 is MNHEY and CDR2 is SVGAGI. With V trimmed by 5 bases and J by 2 bases, 5 bases remained unmatched. There are 14 residues in the CDR3. The CDR3 DNA reads TGTGCCAGCAGTCTTGACAGGGATCAAGAGACCCAGTACTTC. This codes for CASSLDRDQETQYF.

As to this clone: The same CDR3 also results from other DNA sequences found in this sample. The rearrangement links TRBV6-1 to TRBJ2-7; TRBD1 might be the D (5 bases). CDR1 is MNHNS, CDR2 SASEGT, per germline. V lost 2 bases and J lost 5, with 16 bases in between. CDR3 size: 15 residues. CDR3 sequence reads: CASSEFGGARNEQYF. CDR3 DNA sequence: TGTGCCAGCAGTGAATTCGGTGGGGCTCGGAACGAGCAGTACTTC.

This rearrangement joins TRBV4-3 to TRBJ2-5; 7 positions match TRBD1. The length of the CDR3 is 15 residues. Germline V gene data show CDR1 as LGHNA and CDR2 as YSLEER. Trimming at V came to 0 bases and at J to 5 bases, leaving 6 bases not matched to a gene. As DNA, the CDR3 is TGCGCCAGCAGCCAAGAGACAGGGCGTTTGGAGACCCAGTACTTC. Its translation is CASSQETGRLETQYF.

The V call is TRBV19, the J call TRBJ1-2; D unresolved. The CDR3 length is 13 residues. Trimming left V 5 bases short and J 0 bases short, with 7 bases between. Germline values: CDR1 LNHDA, CDR2 SQIVND (reference sequence). The CDR3 nucleotides read TGTGCCAGTAGTTCATCAGCTAACTATGGCTACACCTTC. It translates to CASSSSANYGYTF.

This chain connects TRBV6-5 to TRBJ1-2; D ambiguous. V shed 6 bases and J shed 4 bases, with 15 bases lying between them. Germline V gene lookup returns CDR1 MNHEY and CDR2 SVGAGI. The CDR3 runs 14 residues. CDR3 bases: TGTGCCAGCAGCGACAACCTCGGGAGCTATGGCTACACCTTC. This translates into CASSDNLGSYGYTF.

The genes are TRBV7-6 and TRBJ2-1, with 9 positions matching TRBD2. Looked up from germline, CDR1 is SGHVS and CDR2 is FNYEAQ. This CDR3 spans 17 amino acids. J was trimmed by 2 bases and V by 5 bases; bases with no gene match: 10. CDR3 residues: CASSPRRLAGPYNEQFF. Written as DNA, the CDR3 is TGTGCCAGCAGCCCACGGAGGCTAGCGGGACCCTACAATGAGCAGTTCTTC.

The V call is TRBV6-5, the J call TRBJ2-1; possible D gene TRBD2, 5 bases. Trimming took 5 bases from V and 16 from J, leaving 21 bases between them. This CDR3 has 13 amino acids. The germline CDR1 and CDR2 sequences are MNHEY and SVGAGI. The CDR3 loop is CASSAPATSLIFF. CDR3 DNA sequence: TGTGCCAGCAGTGCCCCCGCCACTAGTTTGATTTTCTTC.

The rearrangement links TRBV7-7 to TRBJ2-3; D not certain. The CDR3 runs 14 residues. The ends were cut back, 5 bases at V and 4 bases at J, with 13 bases in the middle. Germline values: CDR1 SSHAT, CDR2 FNYEAQ (reference sequence). CDR3 in amino acids: CASSLRSRSDTQYF. The CDR3 DNA reads as TGTGCCAGCAGCCTACGTAGCCGGTCAGATACGCAGTATTTT. Together with reference TRBV7-7 and TRBJ2-3, the CDR3 gives the full variable domain: GAGVSQSPRYKVTKRGQDVTLRCDPISSHATLYWYQQALGQGPEFLTYFNYEAQPDKSGLPSDRFSAERPEGSISTLTIQRTEQRDSAMYRCASSLRSRSDTQYFGPGTRLTVL.